The 5 T cell receptor beta chains below all came from one sample that was sequenced in a study of blood T cell repertoires in COVID-19 (TCRdb year 2020). Library preparation was by the immunoSEQ multiplex PCR assay. As stored in TCRdb, this immuneACCESS dataset retains in-frame rearrangements with V and J assigned. A fraction of the clones does not appear; measured against another copy, unresolved V genes explain less than half of the discrepancy, and the remainder lacks a known reason. Across this sample there are about 140,000 clones, with 85% seen only once. Of the sample, less than 3% is held by the ten largest clones. The sequenced material came from peripheral blood. These receptors all come from a middle-aged man with acute or convalescent COVID-19.

This sequence joins TRBV11-2 and TRBJ1-2; TRBD1 is a possible D gene (6 bases). Per germline, CDR1 SGHAT and CDR2 FQNNGV. Trimming took off 5 bases at V and 8 bases at J, with 15 bases between the two ends. This CDR3 spans 13 amino acids. This chain's CDR3 is CASSRSGGGGYTF. In DNA, the CDR3 is TGTGCCAGCAGCCGTTCGGGGGGCGGGGGCTACACCTTC.

The chain carries TRBV28 and TRBJ1-2; TRBD1 matches 7 bases. CDR3 length: 15 residues. The germline CDR1 and CDR2 sequences are MDHEN and SYDVKM. V lost 5 bases to trimming and J lost 4 bases; unmatched junction nucleotides: 10. The CDR3 nucleotides read TGTGCCAGCAGTAACTACCCGACAGGGCCCTATGGCTACACCTTC. Encoded protein: CASSNYPTGPYGYTF.

The gene calls are TRBV5-1 and TRBJ2-1, with TRBD2 matching over 9 bases. The CDR3 totals 17 residues. J gave up 4 bases and V 6 bases, and 14 bases lay outside the gene matches. From germline, CDR1 is SGHRS and CDR2 YFSETQ. This chain's CDR3 is CASKGLGSGGEYNEQFF. The CDR3 coding sequence is TGCGCCAGCAAGGGGTTAGGTAGCGGGGGAGAGTACAATGAGCAGTTCTTC.

This clone was found a few times. The chain carries TRBV6-5 and TRBJ1-2; D is ambiguous. V was pared by 0 bases and J by 8 bases, with 16 bases between. The CDR3 totals 15 residues. From germline, CDR1 is MNHEY and CDR2 SVGAGI. The CDR3 DNA reads TGTGCCAGCAGTTACTCTAGCAGTCCTGGAGCGGGCTACACCTTC. This sequence encodes CASSYSSSPGAGYTF.

The chain has TRBV21-1 and TRBJ1-5; the tabulated D call, TRBD1, remains unverified against the DNA. TRBV21-1 is assigned pseudogene status. The CDR3 loop spans 13 amino acids. The CDR3 sequence: CASSPQGNQPQHF. CDR3 coding DNA: TGTGCCAGCAGTCCCCAGGGCAATCAGCCCCAGCATTTT.